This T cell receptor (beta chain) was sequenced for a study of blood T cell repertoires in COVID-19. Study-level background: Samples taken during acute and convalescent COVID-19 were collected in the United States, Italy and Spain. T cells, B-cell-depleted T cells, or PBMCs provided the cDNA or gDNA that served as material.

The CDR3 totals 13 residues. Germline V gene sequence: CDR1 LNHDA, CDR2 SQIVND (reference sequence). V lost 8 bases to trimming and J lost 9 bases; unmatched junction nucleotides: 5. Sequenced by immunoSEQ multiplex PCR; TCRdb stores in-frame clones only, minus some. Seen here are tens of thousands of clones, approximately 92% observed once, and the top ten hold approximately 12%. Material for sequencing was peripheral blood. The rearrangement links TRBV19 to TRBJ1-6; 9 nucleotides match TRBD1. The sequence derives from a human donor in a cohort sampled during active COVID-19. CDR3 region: CASSGTGSSPLHF. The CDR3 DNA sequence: TGTGCCAGTTCCGGGACAGGGAGTTCACCCCTCCACTTT. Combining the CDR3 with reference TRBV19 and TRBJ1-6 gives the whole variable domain DGGITQSPKYLFRKEGQNVTLSCEQNLNHDAMYWYRQDPGQGLRLIYYSQIVNDFQKGDIAEGYSVSREKKESFPLTVTSAQKNPTAFYLCASSGTGSSPLHFGNGTRLTVT.